A selection of T cell receptor beta chains follows, all from one sample in a study of blood T cell repertoires in COVID-19. Measured with immunoSEQ multiplex PCR; TCRdb has only the in-frame clones, and not every one. Among hundreds of thousands of clones listed, approximately 86% were seen once. What was sequenced was peripheral blood. Receptors originate from a woman aged 55-70 years with COVID-19, enrolled during active disease. Each CDR3 is given with its conserved first and last residue. D genes are given only for firm matches. Part of the rows lack a size; the others show once, few, many or a class for expanded clones.

CDR3	DNA	D	size	length	V	J
CAWSFESNQPQHF	TGTGCCTGGAGTTTCGAGAGCAATCAGCCCCAGCATTTT	NA	NA	13	TRBV30	TRBJ1-5
CASVSGGDYGYTF	TGTGCCAGCGTTTCCGGCGGGGACTATGGCTACACCTTC	NA	NA	13	TRBV28	TRBJ1-2
CASSQLGQTNTEAFF	TGCGCCAGCAGCCAGTTAGGACAGACGAACACTGAAGCTTTCTTT	NA	once	15	TRBV4-1	TRBJ1-1
CASPFNRGVGLRVDYGYTF	TGCGCCAGCCCTTTCAATCGGGGGGTCGGCCTCAGGGTAGACTATGGCTACACCTTC	NA	NA	19	TRBV5-1	TRBJ1-2
CASKASGGPGETQYF	TGTGCCAGCAAGGCTAGCGGGGGGCCAGGGGAGACCCAGTACTTC	TRBD2	NA	15	TRBV6-4	TRBJ2-5
CASSQEGGTGDEQYF	TGTGCCAGCAGCCAAGAAGGAGGGACAGGGGACGAGCAGTACTTC	TRBD1	NA	15	TRBV4-2	TRBJ2-7
CASSAPRSDSTDTQYF	TGTGCCAGCAGTGCCCCCAGAAGCGACAGCACAGATACGCAGTATTTT	NA	once	16	TRBV6-2/TRBV6-3	TRBJ2-3
CASSLDPGLARADTQYF	TGTGCCAGCAGCTTAGACCCGGGTTTGGCTCGGGCAGATACGCAGTATTTT	NA	NA	17	TRBV7-8	TRBJ2-3
CASSYRSGLGTEAFF	TGCGCCAGCAGCTATCGGTCGGGTTTAGGCACTGAAGCTTTCTTT	NA	NA	15	TRBV5-1	TRBJ1-1
CASSSSAGTLLQPQHF	TGTGCCAGCAGCTCCAGCGCCGGGACACTACTTCAGCCCCAGCATTTT	NA	once	16	TRBV27	TRBJ1-5
CASSVGDRGLEGYGYTF	TGTGCCAGCAGCGTGGGGGACAGGGGACTGGAGGGGTATGGCTACACCTTC	TRBD1	NA	17	TRBV9	TRBJ1-2
CASSIDIAPVTSNEQFF	TGTGCCAGTAGTATAGATATCGCCCCCGTCACTAGCAATGAGCAGTTCTTC	NA	NA	17	TRBV19	TRBJ2-1
CASSQRGRRQAFF	TGTGCCAGCAGCCAAAGGGGCAGGCGGCAAGCTTTCTTT	NA	NA	13	TRBV5-6	TRBJ1-1
CASNPGNSNTGELFF	TGCGCCAGCAATCCCGGGAACTCGAACACCGGGGAGCTGTTTTTT	NA	many	15	TRBV5-1	TRBJ2-2
CASSWGTGIEQYF	TGTGCCAGCAGTTGGGGGACAGGGATTGAGCAGTACTTC	TRBD1	NA	13	TRBV6-5	TRBJ2-7
CASSPRQGMGEQYF	TGTGCCAGCTCACCACGACAGGGAATGGGAGAGCAGTACTTC	TRBD1	NA	14	TRBV18	TRBJ2-7
CASRLTGTSGPNEQFF	TGTGCCAGCAGGCTAACCGGCACCTCAGGGCCTAATGAGCAGTTCTTC	NA	NA	16	TRBV3-1/TRBV3-2	TRBJ2-1
CSVARDRSYEQYF	TGCAGCGTTGCGCGGGACCGGTCCTACGAGCAGTACTTC	NA	once	13	TRBV29-1	TRBJ2-7
CASSPAGKHYGYTF	TGTGCCAGTAGCCCGGCGGGGAAGCACTATGGCTACACCTTC	NA	NA	14	TRBV19	TRBJ1-2
CASSQVNSGRSVVTQYF	TGTGCCAGCAGCCAAGTTAATAGCGGGAGGTCCGTAGTCACGCAGTATTTT	TRBD2	NA	17	TRBV4-2	TRBJ2-3
CASARRGGGYNEQFF	TGTGCCAGCGCCCGACGGGGGGGCGGATACAATGAGCAGTTCTTC	TRBD2	NA	15	TRBV11-2	TRBJ2-1
CASIGQGSNYGYTF	TGTGCCAGCATCGGACAGGGTTCGAACTATGGCTACACCTTC	TRBD1	once	14	TRBV6-6	TRBJ1-2
CASSPQENTEAFF	TGTGCCAGCAGCCCACAGGAGAACACTGAAGCTTTCTTT	NA	NA	13	TRBV7-2	TRBJ1-1
CASSQATGANTEAFF	TGCGCCAGCAGCCAAGCTACAGGGGCGAACACTGAAGCTTTCTTT	TRBD1	NA	15	TRBV4-1	TRBJ1-1
CASSFDDSREQFF	TGTGCCAGCAGCTTTGATGACAGCCGCGAGCAGTTCTTC	NA	NA	13	TRBV5-8	TRBJ2-1
CASSTSGGKLFF	TGTGCCAGCAGCACCTCAGGAGGAAAACTGTTTTTT	NA	few	12	TRBV7-9	TRBJ1-4
CASSLAAAGVHGTQYF	TGTGCCAGCAGCTTAGCAGCGGCGGGGGTGCACGGGACCCAGTACTTC	TRBD2	NA	16	TRBV7-9	TRBJ2-5
CASSAFYSTEAFF	TGCGCCAGCAGCGCCTTCTACAGCACTGAAGCTTTCTTT	NA	NA	13	TRBV5-1	TRBJ1-1
CASSTGYTEAFF	TGTGCCAGCAGTACAGGGTACACTGAAGCTTTCTTT	NA	NA	12	TRBV6-6	TRBJ1-1
CASSYGQVNTEAFF	TGTGCCAGCAGTTACGGACAGGTTAACACTGAAGCTTTCTTT	TRBD1	once	14	TRBV27	TRBJ1-1
CASRYGQADYGYTF	TGTGCCAGCAGGTATGGACAGGCAGACTATGGCTACACCTTC	TRBD1	NA	14	TRBV2	TRBJ1-2
CASRLTMNTEAFF	TGTGCCAGCAGACTAACAATGAACACTGAAGCTTTCTTT	NA	NA	13	TRBV6-6	TRBJ1-1
CATMGGSKNTGELFF	TGTGCCACCATGGGGGGTTCGAAGAACACCGGGGAGCTGTTTTTT	NA	NA	15	TRBV24-1	TRBJ2-2
CAWTRQGPNAGELFF	TGTGCCTGGACCCGACAGGGCCCTAACGCCGGGGAGCTGTTTTTT	TRBD1	NA	15	TRBV30	TRBJ2-2
CASSWLAGAEETQYF	TGTGCCAGCAGCTGGCTAGCGGGGGCCGAAGAGACCCAGTACTTC	TRBD2	NA	15	TRBV7-3	TRBJ2-5
CASSNQGETQYF	TGTGCCAGCTCAAACCAGGGAGAGACCCAGTACTTC	NA	NA	12	TRBV18	TRBJ2-5
CASSRNVGTGYGYTF	TGTGCCAGCAGTCGAAACGTCGGGACAGGGTACGGCTACACCTTC	TRBD1	NA	15	TRBV27	TRBJ1-2
CAWLQARSGNTIYF	TGTGCCTGGTTACAGGCCCGCTCTGGAAACACCATATATTTT	NA	NA	14	TRBV30	TRBJ1-3
CASSQVDSGGANEQFF	TGTGCCAGCAGCCAAGTTGATAGCGGGGGGGCGAATGAGCAGTTCTTC	TRBD2	NA	16	TRBV4-2	TRBJ2-1
CASSVVGESEAFF	TGTGCCAGCAGCGTAGTAGGGGAAAGTGAAGCTTTCTTT	NA	few	13	TRBV9	TRBJ1-1
CASSLGGGGQPQHF	TGTGCCAGCAGCTTAGGTGGGGGCGGACAGCCCCAGCATTTT	NA	NA	14	TRBV5-6	TRBJ1-5
CASSPFASGGTGTQYF	TGTGCCAGCTCACCTTTCGCCAGCGGGGGGACGGGTACGCAGTATTTT	TRBD2	NA	16	TRBV18	TRBJ2-3
CASTLRGNNEKLFF	TGTGCCAGTACCCTGCGGGGGAATAATGAAAAACTGTTTTTT	NA	NA	14	TRBV19	TRBJ1-4
CASSLAKLAGDDDEQFF	TGCGCCAGCAGCTTGGCCAAACTAGCGGGGGATGACGATGAGCAGTTCTTC	TRBD2	once	17	TRBV5-1	TRBJ2-1
CASSPPSQGAGNTIYF	TGTGCCAGCAGCCCACCGAGTCAGGGGGCGGGAAACACCATATATTTT	TRBD1	NA	16	TRBV9	TRBJ1-3